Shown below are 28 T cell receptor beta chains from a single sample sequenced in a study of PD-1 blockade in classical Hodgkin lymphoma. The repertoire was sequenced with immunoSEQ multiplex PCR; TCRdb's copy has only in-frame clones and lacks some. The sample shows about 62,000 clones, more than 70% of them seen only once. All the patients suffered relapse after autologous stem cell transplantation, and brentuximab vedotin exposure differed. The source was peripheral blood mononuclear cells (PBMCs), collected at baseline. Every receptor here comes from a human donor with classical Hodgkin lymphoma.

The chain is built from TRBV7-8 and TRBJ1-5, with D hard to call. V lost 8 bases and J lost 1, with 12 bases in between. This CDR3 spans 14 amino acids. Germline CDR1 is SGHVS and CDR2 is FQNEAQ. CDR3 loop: CASGYGLSNQPQHF. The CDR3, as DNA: TGTGCCAGCGGTTACGGTTTAAGCAATCAGCCCCAGCATTTT.

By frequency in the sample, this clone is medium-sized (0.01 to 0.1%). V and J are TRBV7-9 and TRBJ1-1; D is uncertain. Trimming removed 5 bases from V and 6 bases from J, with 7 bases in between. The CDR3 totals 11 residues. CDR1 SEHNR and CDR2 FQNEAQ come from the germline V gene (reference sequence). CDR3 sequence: CASSLQAEAFF. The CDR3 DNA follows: TGTGCCAGCAGCCTACAAGCTGAAGCTTTCTTT.

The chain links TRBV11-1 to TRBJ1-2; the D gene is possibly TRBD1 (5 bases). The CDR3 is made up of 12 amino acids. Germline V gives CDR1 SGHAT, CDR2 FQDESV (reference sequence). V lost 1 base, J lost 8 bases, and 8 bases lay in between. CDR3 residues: CASSLDRFGYTF. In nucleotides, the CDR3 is TGTGCCAGCAGCTTAGACAGGTTCGGCTACACCTTC. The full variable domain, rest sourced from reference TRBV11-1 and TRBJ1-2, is EAEVAQSPRYKITEKSQAVAFWCDPISGHATLYWYRQILGQGPELLVQFQDESVVDDSQLPKDRFSAERLKGVDSTLKIQPAELGDSAMYLCASSLDRFGYTFGSGTRLTVV.

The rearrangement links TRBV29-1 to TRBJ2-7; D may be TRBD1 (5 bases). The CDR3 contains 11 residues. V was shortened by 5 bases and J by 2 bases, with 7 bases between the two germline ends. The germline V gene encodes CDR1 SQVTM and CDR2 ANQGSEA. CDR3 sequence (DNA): TGCAGCGTTCAACAGGCCTACGAGCAGTACTTC. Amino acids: CSVQQAYEQYF.

The CDR3 protein is CASNKKFTGNEQFF. In DNA form, the CDR3 reads TGTGCCAGCAATAAAAAATTTACAGGTAATGAGCAGTTCTTC. The genes are TRBV28 and TRBJ2-1; D possibly corresponds to TRBD1 (5 bases). Germline-derived CDR1 and CDR2 are MDHEN and SYDVKM. The CDR3 consists of 14 residues. V was trimmed by 7 bases and J by 7 bases, leaving 17 bases between them.

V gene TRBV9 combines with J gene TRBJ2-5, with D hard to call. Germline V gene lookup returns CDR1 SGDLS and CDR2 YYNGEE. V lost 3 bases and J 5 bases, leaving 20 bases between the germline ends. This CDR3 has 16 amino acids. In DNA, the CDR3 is TGTGCCAGCAGCGACGCACTGGGCGGCCTCGGGGAGACCCAGTACTTC. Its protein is CASSDALGGLGETQYF.

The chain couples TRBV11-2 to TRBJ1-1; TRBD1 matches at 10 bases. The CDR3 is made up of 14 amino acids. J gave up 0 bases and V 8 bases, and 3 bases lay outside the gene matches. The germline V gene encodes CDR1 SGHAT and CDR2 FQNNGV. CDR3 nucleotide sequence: TGTGCCAGCGACAGGGGGCGGATGAACACTGAAGCTTTCTTT. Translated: CASDRGRMNTEAFF. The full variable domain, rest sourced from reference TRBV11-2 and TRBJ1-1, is EAGVAQSPRYKIIEKRQSVAFWCNPISGHATLYWYQQILGQGPKLLIQFQNNGVVDDSQLPKDRFSAERLKGVDSTLKIQPAKLEDSAVYLCASDRGRMNTEAFFGQGTRLTVV.

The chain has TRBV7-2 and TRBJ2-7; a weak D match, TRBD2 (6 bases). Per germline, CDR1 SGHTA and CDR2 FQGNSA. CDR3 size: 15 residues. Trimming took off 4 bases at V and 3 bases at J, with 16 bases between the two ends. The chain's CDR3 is CASSSGGAPNYEQYF. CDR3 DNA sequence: TGTGCCAGCAGCTCCGGCGGGGCCCCCAACTACGAGCAGTACTTC.

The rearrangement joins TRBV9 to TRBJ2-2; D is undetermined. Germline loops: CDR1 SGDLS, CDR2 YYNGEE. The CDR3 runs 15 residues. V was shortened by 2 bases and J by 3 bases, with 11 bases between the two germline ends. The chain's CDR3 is CASSVDSRDTGELFF. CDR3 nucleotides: TGTGCCAGCAGCGTCGACTCAAGGGACACCGGGGAGCTGTTTTTT.

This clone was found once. In DNA, the CDR3 is TGCGCCAGCAGCCAAACAGGGGGCGCTTACGAGCAGTACTTC. This sequence encodes CASSQTGGAYEQYF. This chain joins TRBV5-1 and TRBJ2-7; 9 bases fit TRBD1. Looked up from germline, CDR1 is SGHRS and CDR2 is YFSETQ. CDR3 length: 14 residues. The trim removed 4 bases at V and 4 bases at J, leaving 6 bases unmatched.

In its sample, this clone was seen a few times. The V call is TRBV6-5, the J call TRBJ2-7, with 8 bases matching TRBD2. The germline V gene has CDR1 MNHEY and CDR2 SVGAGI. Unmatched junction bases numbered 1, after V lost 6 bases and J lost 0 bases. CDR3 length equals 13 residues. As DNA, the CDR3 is TGTGCCAGCAGGAGCGGGGGCTCCTACGAGCAGTACTTC. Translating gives CASRSGGSYEQYF.

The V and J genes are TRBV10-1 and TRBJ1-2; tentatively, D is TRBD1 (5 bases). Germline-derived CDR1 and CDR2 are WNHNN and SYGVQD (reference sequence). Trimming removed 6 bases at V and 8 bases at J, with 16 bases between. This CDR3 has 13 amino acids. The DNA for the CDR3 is TGCGCCAGCAGCCCAGGGCCAGCCGAGGGCTACACCTTC. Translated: CASSPGPAEGYTF.

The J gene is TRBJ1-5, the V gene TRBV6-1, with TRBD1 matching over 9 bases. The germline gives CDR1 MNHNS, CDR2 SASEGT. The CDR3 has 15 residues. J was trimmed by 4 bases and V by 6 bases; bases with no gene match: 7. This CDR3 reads CASRLGQGPNQPQHF. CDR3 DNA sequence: TGTGCCAGCAGATTGGGACAGGGTCCTAATCAGCCCCAGCATTTT.

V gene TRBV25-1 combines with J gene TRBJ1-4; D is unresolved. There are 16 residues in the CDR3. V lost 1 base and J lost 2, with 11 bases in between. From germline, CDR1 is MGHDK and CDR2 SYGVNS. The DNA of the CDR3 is TGTGCCAGCAGTGAATTTCGAGTGGGGACTAATGAAAAACTGTTTTTT. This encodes CASSEFRVGTNEKLFF.

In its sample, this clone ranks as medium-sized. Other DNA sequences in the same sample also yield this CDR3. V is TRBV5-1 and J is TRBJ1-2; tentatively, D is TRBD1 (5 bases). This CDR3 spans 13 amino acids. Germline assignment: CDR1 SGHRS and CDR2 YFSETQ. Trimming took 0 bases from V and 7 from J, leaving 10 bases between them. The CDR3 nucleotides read TGCGCCAGCAGCTTGGTAGGTGACAGTGGCTACACCTTC. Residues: CASSLVGDSGYTF.

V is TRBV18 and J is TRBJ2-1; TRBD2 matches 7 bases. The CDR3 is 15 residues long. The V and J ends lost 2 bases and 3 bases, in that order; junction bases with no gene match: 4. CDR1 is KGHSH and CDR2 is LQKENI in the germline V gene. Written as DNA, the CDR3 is TGTGCCAGCTCACCAAAGAGCGGGGACTACAATGAGCAGTTCTTC. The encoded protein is CASSPKSGDYNEQFF.

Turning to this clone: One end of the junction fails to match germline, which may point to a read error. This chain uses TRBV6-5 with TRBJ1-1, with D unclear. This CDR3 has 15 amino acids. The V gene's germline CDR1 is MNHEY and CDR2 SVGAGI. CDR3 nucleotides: TGTGCCAGCAGTATGGAGGGCTCGCGTACGGCGGAGGTGGGCTTT. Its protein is CASSMEGSRTAEVGF.

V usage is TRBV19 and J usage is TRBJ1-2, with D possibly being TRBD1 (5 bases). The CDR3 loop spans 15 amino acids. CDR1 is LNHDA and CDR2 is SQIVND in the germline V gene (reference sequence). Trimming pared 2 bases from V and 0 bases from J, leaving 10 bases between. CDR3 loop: CASSIRQGANYGYTF. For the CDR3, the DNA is TGTGCCAGTAGTATAAGGCAGGGAGCTAACTATGGCTACACCTTC.

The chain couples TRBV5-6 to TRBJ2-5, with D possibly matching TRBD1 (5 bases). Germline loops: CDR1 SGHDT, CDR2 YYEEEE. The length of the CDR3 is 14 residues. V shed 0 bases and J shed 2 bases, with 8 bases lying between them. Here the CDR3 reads CASSLGGIQETQYF. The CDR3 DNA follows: TGTGCCAGCAGCTTGGGGGGCATTCAAGAGACCCAGTACTTC.

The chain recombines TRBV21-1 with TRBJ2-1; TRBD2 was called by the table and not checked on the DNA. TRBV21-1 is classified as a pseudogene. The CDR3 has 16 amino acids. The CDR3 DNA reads TGTGCCAGCAGCGCTAAGTCTGAGGGCACCTACAATGAGCAGTTCTTC. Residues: CASSAKSEGTYNEQFF.

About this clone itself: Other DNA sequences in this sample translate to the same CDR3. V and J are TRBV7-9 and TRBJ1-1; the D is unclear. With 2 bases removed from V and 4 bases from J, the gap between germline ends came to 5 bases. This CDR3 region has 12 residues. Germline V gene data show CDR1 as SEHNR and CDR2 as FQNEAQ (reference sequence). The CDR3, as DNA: TGTGCCAGCAGCTTACCCCTCACTGAAGCTTTCTTT. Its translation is CASSLPLTEAFF.

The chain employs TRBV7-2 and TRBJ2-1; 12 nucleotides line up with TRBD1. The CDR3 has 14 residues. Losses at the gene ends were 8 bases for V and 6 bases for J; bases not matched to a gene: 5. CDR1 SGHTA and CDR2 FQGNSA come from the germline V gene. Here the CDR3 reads CASRGQGATNEQFF. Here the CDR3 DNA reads TGTGCCAGCCGGGGACAGGGGGCGACCAATGAGCAGTTCTTC.

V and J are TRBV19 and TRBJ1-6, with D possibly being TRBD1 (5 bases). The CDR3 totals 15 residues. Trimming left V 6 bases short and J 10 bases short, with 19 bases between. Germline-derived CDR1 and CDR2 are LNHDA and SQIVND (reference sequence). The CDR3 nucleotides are TGTGCCAGTAGAATCCTCGTCGGGGGAAACTCACCCCTCCACTTT. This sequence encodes CASRILVGGNSPLHF. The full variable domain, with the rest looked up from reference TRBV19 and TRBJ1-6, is DGGITQSPKYLFRKEGQNVTLSCEQNLNHDAMYWYRQDPGQGLRLIYYSQIVNDFQKGDIAEGYSVSREKKESFPLTVTSAQKNPTAFYLCASRILVGGNSPLHFGNGTRLTVT.

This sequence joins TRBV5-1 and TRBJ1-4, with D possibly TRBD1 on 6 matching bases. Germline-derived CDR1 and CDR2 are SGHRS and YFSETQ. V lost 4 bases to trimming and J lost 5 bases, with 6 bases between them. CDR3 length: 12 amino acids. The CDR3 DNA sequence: TGCGCCAGCAGCGGACAGAATGAAAAACTGTTTTTT. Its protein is CASSGQNEKLFF.

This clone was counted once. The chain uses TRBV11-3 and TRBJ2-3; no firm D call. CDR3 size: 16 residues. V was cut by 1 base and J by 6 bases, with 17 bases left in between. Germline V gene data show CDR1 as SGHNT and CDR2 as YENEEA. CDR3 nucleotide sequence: TGTGCCAGCAGCTTAGGAGGCAGCACCCTCGGGGATACGCAGTATTTT. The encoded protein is CASSLGGSTLGDTQYF.

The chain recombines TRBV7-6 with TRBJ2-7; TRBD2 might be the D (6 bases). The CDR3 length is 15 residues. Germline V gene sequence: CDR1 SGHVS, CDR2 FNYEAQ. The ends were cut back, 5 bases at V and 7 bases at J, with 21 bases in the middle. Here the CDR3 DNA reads TGTGCCAGCAGCGCAACGGGGACTGCTTGGTGGGAGCAGTACTTC. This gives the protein CASSATGTAWWEQYF.

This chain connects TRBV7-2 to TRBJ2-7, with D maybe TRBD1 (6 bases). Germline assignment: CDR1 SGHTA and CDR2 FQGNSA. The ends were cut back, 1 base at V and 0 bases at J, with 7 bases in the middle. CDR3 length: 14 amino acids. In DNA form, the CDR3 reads TGTGCCAGCAGCTTAGGGGACATCTCCTACGAGCAGTACTTC. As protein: CASSLGDISYEQYF.

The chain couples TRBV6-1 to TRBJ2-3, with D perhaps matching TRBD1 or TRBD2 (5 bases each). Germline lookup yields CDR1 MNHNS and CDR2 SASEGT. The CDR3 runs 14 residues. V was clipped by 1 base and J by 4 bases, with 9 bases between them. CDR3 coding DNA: TGTGCCAGCAGTGAAGGAGAGGGACCAGATACGCAGTATTTT. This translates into CASSEGEGPDTQYF.